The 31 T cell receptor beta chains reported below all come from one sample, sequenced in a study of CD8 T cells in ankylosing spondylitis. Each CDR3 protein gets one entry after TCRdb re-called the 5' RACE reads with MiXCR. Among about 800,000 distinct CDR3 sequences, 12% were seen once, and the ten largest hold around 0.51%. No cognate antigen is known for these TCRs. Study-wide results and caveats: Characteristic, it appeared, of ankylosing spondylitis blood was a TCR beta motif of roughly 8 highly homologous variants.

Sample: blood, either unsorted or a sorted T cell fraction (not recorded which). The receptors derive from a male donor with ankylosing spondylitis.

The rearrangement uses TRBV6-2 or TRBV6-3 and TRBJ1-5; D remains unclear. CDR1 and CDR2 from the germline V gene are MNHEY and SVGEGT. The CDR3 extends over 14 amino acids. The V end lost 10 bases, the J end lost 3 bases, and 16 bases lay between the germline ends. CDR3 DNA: TGTGCCACTAAGCTCGGGGTATTCAATCAGCCCCAGCATTTT. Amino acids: CATKLGVFNQPQHF.

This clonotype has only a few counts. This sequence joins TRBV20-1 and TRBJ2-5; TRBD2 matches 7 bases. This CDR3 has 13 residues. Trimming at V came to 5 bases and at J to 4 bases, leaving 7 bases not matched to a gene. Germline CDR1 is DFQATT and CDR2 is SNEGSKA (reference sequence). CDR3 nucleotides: TGCAGTGCTGAAGTCATAGCGGGAGAGACCCAGTACTTC. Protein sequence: CSAEVIAGETQYF.

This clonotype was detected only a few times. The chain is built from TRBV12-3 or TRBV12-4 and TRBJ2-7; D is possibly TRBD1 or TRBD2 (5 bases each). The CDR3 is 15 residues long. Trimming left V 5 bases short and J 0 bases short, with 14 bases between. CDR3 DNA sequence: TGTGCCAGCAGTGTCCACGGGACCTCCTCCTACGAGCAGTACTTC. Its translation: CASSVHGTSSYEQYF.

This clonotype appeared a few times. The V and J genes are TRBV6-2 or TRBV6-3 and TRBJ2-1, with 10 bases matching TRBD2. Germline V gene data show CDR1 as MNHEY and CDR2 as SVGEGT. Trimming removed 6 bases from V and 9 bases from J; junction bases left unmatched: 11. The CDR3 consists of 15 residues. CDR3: CASRRTGTSDGEQFF. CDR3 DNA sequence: TGTGCCAGCAGACGAACCGGGACTAGCGATGGTGAGCAGTTCTTC.

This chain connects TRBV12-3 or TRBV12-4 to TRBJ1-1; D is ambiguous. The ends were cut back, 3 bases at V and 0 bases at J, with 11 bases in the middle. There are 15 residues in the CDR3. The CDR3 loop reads CASSFEWGMNTEAFF. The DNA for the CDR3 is TGTGCCAGCAGTTTTGAATGGGGTATGAACACTGAAGCTTTCTTT.

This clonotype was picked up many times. CDR3 DNA sequence: TGCAGTGCTTACGGACTAGCGGGAGGCCCTGGGGATGAGCAGTTCTTC. This translates into CSAYGLAGGPGDEQFF. This chain links TRBV20-1 with TRBJ2-1, with 14 bases identical to TRBD2. V was clipped by 5 bases and J by 8 bases; unmatched bases: 11. The CDR3 sequence is 16 residues long. Germline CDR1 is DFQATT and CDR2 is SNEGSKA (reference sequence).

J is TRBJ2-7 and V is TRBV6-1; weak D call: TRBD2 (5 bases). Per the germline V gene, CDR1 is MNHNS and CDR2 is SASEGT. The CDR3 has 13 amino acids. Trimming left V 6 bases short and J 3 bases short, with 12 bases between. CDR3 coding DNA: TGTGCCAGCAGCCGGACTTACCTCTACGAGCAGTACTTC. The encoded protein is CASSRTYLYEQYF.

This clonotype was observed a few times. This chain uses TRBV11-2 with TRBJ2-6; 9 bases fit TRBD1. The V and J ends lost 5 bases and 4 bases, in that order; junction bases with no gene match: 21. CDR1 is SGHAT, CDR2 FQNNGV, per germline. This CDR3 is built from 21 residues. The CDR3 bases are TGTGCCAGCAGCGTCTTCCGGGACAGGGTATCCCTCCCCCCCGGGGCCAACGTCCTGACTTTC. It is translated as CASSVFRDRVSLPPGANVLTF. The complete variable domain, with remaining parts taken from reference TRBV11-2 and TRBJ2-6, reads EAGVAQSPRYKIIEKRQSVAFWCNPISGHATLYWYQQILGQGPKLLIQFQNNGVVDDSQLPKDRFSAERLKGVDSTLKIQPAKLEDSAVYLCASSVFRDRVSLPPGANVLTFGAGSRLTVL.

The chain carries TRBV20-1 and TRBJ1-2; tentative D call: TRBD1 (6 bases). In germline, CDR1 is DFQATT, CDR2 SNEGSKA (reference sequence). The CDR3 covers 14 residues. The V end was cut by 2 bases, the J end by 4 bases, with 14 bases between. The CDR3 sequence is CSARPKTGVYGYTF. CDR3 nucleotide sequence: TGCAGTGCTAGACCTAAGACAGGAGTCTATGGCTACACCTTC.

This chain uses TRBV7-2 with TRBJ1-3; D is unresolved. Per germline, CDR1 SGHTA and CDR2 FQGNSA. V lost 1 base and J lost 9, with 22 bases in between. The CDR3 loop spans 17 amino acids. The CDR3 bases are TGTGCCAGCAGCTTAGTGAGCCGAGGAATAACGGCGGGCACCATATATTTT. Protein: CASSLVSRGITAGTIYF.

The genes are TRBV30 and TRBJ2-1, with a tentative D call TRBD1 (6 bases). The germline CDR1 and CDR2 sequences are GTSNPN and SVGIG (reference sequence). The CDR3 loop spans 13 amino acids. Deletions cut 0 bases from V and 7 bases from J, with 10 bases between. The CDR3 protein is CAWSVGTKNEQFF. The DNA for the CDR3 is TGTGCCTGGAGTGTTGGGACAAAAAATGAGCAGTTCTTC.

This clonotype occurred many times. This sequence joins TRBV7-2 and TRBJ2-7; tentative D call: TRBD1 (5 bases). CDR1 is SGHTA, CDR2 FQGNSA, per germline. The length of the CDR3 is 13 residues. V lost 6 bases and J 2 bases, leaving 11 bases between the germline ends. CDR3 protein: CASSPDRAYEQYF. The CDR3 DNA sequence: TGTGCCAGCAGTCCAGACAGAGCCTACGAGCAGTACTTC.

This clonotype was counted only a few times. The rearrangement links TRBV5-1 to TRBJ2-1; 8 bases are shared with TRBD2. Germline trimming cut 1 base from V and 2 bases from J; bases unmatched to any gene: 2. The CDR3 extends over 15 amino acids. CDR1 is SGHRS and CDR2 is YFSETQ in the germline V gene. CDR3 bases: TGCGCCAGCAGCTTGATTAGCGGGACCTACAATGAGCAGTTCTTC. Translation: CASSLISGTYNEQFF.

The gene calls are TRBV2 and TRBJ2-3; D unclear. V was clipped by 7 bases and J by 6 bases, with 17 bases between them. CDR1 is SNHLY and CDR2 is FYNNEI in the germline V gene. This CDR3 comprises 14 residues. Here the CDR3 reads CASTGMVKSDTQYF. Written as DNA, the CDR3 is TGTGCCAGCACTGGGATGGTTAAGAGTGATACGCAGTATTTT.

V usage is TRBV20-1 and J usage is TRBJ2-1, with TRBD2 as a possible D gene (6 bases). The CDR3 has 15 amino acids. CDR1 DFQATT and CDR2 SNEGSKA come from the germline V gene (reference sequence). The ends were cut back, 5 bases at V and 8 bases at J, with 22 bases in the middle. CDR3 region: CSACTGTGGIDEQFF. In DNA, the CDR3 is TGCAGTGCTTGTACCGGGACTGGAGGTATCGATGAGCAGTTCTTC.

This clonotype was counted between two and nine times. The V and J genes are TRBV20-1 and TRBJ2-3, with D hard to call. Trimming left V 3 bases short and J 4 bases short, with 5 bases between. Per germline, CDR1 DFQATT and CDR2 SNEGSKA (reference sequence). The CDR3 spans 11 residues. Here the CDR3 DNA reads TGCAGTGCTAGTAACGCAGATACGCAGTATTTT. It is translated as CSASNADTQYF.

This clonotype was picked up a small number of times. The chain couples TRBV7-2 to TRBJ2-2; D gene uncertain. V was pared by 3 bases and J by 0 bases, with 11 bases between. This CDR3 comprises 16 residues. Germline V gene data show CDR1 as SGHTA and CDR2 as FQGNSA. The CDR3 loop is CASSFRRVSNTGELFF. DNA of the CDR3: TGTGCCAGCAGCTTTAGACGGGTTTCGAACACCGGGGAGCTGTTTTTT.

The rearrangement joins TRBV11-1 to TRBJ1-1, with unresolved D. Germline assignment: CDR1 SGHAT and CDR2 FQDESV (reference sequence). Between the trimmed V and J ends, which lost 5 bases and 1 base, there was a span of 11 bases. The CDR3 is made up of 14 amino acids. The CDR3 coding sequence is TGTGCCAGCAGCCGGAGGAGGGCGAACACTGAAGCTTTCTTT. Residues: CASSRRRANTEAFF.

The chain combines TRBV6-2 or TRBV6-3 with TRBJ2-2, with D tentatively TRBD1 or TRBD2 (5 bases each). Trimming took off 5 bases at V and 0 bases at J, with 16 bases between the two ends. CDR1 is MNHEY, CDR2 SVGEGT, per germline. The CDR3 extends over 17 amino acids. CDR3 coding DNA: TGTGCCAGCAGTCCCCGGGGACGGGTTCCGAACACCGGGGAGCTGTTTTTT. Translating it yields CASSPRGRVPNTGELFF.

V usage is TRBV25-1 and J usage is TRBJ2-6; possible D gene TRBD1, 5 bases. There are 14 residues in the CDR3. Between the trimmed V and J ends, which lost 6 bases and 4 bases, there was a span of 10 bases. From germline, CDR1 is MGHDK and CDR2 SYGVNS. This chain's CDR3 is CASRQGAGANVLTF. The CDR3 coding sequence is TGTGCCAGCAGGCAGGGTGCGGGGGCCAACGTCCTGACTTTC.

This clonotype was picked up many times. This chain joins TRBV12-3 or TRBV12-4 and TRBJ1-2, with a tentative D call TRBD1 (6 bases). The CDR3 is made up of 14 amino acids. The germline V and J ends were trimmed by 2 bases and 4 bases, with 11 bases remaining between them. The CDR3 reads CASSLLGAGYGYTF. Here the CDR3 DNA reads TGTGCCAGCAGTTTATTGGGGGCGGGCTATGGCTACACCTTC.

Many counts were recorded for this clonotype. DNA of the CDR3: TGTGCCAGCACGGGACGGAGGGAAGCTTTCTTT. Its protein product is CASTGRREAFF. V usage is TRBV12-3 or TRBV12-4 and J usage is TRBJ1-1; possibly TRBD1 for D (5 bases). The CDR3 runs to 11 residues. Trimming removed 7 bases at V and 8 bases at J, with 11 bases between.

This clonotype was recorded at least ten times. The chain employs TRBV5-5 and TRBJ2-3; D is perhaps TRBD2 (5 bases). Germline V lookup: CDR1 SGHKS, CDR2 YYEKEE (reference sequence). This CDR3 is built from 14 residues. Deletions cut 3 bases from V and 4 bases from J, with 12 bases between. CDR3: CASSSTVGADTQYF. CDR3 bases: TGTGCCAGCAGCTCCACCGTCGGGGCAGATACGCAGTATTTT. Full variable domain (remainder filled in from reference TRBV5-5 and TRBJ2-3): DAGVTQSPTHLIKTRGQQVTLRCSPISGHKSVSWYQQVLGQGPQFIFQYYEKEERGRGNFPDRFSARQFPNYSSELNVNALLLGDSALYLCASSSTVGADTQYFGPGTRLTVL.

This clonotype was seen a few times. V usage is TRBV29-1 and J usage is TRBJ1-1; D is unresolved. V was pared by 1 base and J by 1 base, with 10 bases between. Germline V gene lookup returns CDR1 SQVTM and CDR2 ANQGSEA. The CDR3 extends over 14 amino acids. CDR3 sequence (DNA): TGCAGCGTTGAAGCCCTAAGTCCGAACACTGAAGCTTTCTTT. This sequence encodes CSVEALSPNTEAFF.

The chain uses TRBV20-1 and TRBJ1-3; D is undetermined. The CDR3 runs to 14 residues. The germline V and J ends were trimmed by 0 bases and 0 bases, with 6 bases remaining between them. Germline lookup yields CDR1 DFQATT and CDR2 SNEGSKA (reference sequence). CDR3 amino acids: CSARETSSGNTIYF. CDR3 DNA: TGCAGTGCTAGAGAGACGAGCTCTGGAAACACCATATATTTT.

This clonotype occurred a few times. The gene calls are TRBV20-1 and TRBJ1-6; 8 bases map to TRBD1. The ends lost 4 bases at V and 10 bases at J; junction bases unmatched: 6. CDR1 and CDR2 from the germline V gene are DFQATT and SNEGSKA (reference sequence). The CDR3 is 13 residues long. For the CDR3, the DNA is TGCAGTGCTACTCAGGGGGCAGAATCACCCCTCCACTTT. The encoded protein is CSATQGAESPLHF.

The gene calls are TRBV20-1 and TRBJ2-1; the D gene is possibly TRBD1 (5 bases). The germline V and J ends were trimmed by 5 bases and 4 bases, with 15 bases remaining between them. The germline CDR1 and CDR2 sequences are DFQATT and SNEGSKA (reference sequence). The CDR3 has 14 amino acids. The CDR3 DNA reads TGCAGTGCTCGGTCCACAGGTCGGTACAATGAGCAGTTCTTC. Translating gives CSARSTGRYNEQFF.

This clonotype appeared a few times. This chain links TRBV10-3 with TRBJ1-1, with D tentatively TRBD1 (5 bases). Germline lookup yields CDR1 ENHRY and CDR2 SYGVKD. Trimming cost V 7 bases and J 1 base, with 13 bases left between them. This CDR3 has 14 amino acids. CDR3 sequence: CAINRDGRNTEAFF. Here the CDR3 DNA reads TGTGCCATCAACCGGGACGGGAGGAACACTGAAGCTTTCTTT.

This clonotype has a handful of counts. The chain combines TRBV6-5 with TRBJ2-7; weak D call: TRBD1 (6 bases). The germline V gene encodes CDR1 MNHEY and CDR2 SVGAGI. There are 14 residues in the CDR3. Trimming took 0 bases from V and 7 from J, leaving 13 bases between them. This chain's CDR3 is CASSYSNRAGEQYF. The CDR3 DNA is TGTGCCAGCAGTTACTCAAACAGGGCTGGGGAGCAGTACTTC.

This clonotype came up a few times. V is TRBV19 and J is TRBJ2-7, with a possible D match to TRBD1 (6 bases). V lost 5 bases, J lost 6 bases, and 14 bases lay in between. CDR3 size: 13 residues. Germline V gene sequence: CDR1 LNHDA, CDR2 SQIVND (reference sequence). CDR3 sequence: CASSRQVLSEQYF. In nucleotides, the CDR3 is TGTGCCAGTAGTCGACAGGTTTTGAGCGAGCAGTACTTC. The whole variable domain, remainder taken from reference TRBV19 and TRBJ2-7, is DGGITQSPKYLFRKEGQNVTLSCEQNLNHDAMYWYRQDPGQGLRLIYYSQIVNDFQKGDIAEGYSVSREKKESFPLTVTSAQKNPTAFYLCASSRQVLSEQYFGPGTRLTVT.

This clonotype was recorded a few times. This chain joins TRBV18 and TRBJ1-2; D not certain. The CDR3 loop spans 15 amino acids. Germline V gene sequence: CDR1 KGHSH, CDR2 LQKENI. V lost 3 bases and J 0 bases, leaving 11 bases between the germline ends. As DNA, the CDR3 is TGTGCCAGCTCACCGGCACAGTACTCTAACTATGGCTACACCTTC. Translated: CASSPAQYSNYGYTF.